This T cell receptor beta chain was captured by sequencing in a study of cytomegalovirus exposure and HLA in healthy donors. In the PCR, 60 Vbeta and 13 Jbeta primers were used. Source study methods: Counted up in a later analysis, unique TCR beta chains came to around 80 million, with some 9.9 million shared. Assay used: immunoSEQ multiplex PCR; TCRdb lists only in-frame clones, some missing. That table gives V, J and clone size, and the DNA gave D and trimming. The sample includes over 65,000 clones, 75% of them seen just once. Study-wide results and caveats: In a later analysis, common viral pathogens appeared linked to several of the most significant clusters. Researchers catalogued approximately 170 TCR beta chains as cytomegalovirus-associated.

J was trimmed by 5 bases and V by 4 bases; bases with no gene match: 7. Germline lookup yields CDR1 MNHEY and CDR2 SVGAGI. The CDR3 sequence is 15 residues long. A note on this clone: Its antigen is unknown.

V and J are TRBV6-5 and TRBJ2-7; 11 nucleotides align to TRBD2. Material: PBMCs. The receptor's source is a man aged 35 to 55 in good health and CMV-seronegative. In DNA, the CDR3 is TGTGCCAGCAGTTCCCCTCGACTAGCGGGGAACGAGCAGTACTTC. This codes for CASSSPRLAGNEQYF.